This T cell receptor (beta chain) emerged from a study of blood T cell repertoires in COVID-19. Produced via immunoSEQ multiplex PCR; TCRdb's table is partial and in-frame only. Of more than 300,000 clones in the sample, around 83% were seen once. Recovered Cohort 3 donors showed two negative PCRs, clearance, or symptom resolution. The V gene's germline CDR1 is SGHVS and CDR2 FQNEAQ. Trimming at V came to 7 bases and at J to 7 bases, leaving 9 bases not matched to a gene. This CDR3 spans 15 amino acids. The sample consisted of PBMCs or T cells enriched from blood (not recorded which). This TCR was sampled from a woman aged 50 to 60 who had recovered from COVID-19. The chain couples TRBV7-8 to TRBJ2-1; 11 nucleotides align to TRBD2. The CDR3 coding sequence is TGTGCCAGCAAGGTGGGGACTAGCGGATCAAATGAGCAGTTCTTC. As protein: CASKVGTSGSNEQFF.